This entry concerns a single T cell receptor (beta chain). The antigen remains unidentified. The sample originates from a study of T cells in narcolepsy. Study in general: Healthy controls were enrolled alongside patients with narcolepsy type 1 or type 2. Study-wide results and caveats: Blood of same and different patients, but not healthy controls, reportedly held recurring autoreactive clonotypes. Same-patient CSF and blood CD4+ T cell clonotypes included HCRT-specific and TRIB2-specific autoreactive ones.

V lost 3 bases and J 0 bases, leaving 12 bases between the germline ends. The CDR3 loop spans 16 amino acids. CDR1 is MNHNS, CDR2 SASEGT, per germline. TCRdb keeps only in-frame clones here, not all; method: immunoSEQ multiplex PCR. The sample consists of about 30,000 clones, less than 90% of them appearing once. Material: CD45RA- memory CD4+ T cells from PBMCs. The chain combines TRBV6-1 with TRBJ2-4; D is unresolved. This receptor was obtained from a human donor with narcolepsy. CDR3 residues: CASSDPAVLAKNIQYF. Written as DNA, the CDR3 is TGTGCCAGCAGTGATCCGGCAGTCCTAGCCAAAAACATTCAGTACTTC.